The entry that follows covers one TCR beta chain sequence. It has no known antigen specificity. Base qualities are not provided; no much larger clone lies one nucleotide away. Each collaborating institution followed its own protocols to collect whole blood in K2EDTA tubes. For TCRbeta analysis, collaborators shipped samples in one of three forms: frozen whole blood, isolated PBMCs, or DNA extracted from either of those sample types. V drops 8 bases and J drops 5 bases, leaving 12 bases in between. The CDR3 numbers 12 residues from cysteine through phenylalanine. The retained sequence is limited to the CDR3, 36 bases, with the frame set at the first base. From a lookup of the germline V gene, CDR1 and CDR2 are SNHLY and FYNNEI. TCRbeta CDR3 regions were amplified from genomic DNA using the immunoSEQ Assay, a bias-controlled multiplex PCR. The study's processing was this. The number of nucleated cells in each sample was estimated by amplification of reference gene primers within the assay. To quantify the absolute abundance of each unique TCRbeta CDR3 rearrangement, sequence reads were collapsed and filtered. Productive Simpson clonality was computed per sample as the square root of Simpson's diversity index over productive rearrangements. What TCRdb holds here is the immuneACCESS table cut down to in-frame rearrangements. Part of the clones is not present; checked against another copy, under half of the missing clones reflect an unresolved V gene, and the others are unexplained. That table gives V, J and clone size, and the DNA gave D and trimming. This sample has 61,000 or so clones in its table, and roughly three quarters of those were observed once. Of the sample, around 5.1% is held by the ten largest clones.

The data were obtained in a study of blood T cell repertoires in COVID-19 (dated by TCRdb to the early 2020s). With respect to the entire study: The collaborator samples originated in the United States, Italy and Spain and spanned the acute and convalescent phases of COVID-19. The material from the prospective study consisted of cDNA or gDNA derived from T cells, B-cell-depleted T cells, or PBMCs. Subjects who had been exposed to COVID-19, were actively infected with it, or had recovered from it provided the deeply sampled blood TCRbeta repertoires that made up the dataset. The repertoires were made available in a free public database intended to serve as a resource for research on the immune response to SARS-CoV-2. Samples came from the ongoing ImmuneRACE study (first 160 participants) plus 1,254 subjects from 6 global collaborators. Sample metadata almost always included a de-identified subject ID, COVID-19 status, age in years and sex. HLA class I and class II types, where available, came from metadata supplied by the sample provider rather than from assay-based typing. General conclusions and limits of the study: Clinical and demographic metadata were provided uncurated, with the amount varying by source and participant.

The receptor was derived from a woman aged 70-85 years with acute or convalescent COVID-19. The V and J genes are TRBV2 and TRBJ1-2; the D region possibly corresponds to TRBD1 (6 bases align). Sample: peripheral blood. The CDR3 region reads CASGQTMYGYTF. The nucleotides are TGTGCCAGCGGACAGACAATGTATGGCTACACCTTC.